This T cell receptor beta chain emerged from a study of beta chain features in type 1 diabetes. This clone was counted between two and nine times. The antigen remains unidentified. CDR3 length: 16 amino acids. The ends lost 6 bases at V and 1 base at J; junction bases unmatched: 12. CDR1 and CDR2 (germline): SQVTM, ANQGSEA. CD4+ cells of the naive, central memory, regulatory and stem cell-like memory types were sorted via CD45RO/CCR7/CD25/CD127/CD95/CD27. Whole-study findings and limits: Relative to healthy donors, patients appeared to have naive, central memory and Treg TCRB repertoires that were more similar. Type 1 diabetes patients had fewer VDJ junction insertions and more deletions.

Expressed TCRB transcripts were sequenced, since all the RNA that had been isolated was reverse transcribed. Measured with immunoSEQ multiplex PCR; TCRdb has only the in-frame clones, and not every one. Altogether about 360,000 clones are present, around 12% being singletons, with the ten largest covering about 0.017%. The TCR was taken from a man aged 18 to 30 in good health. The rearrangement uses TRBV29-1 and TRBJ2-1, with 7 bases that match TRBD1. The specimen sequenced was naive CD4+ T cells from blood. DNA of the CDR3: TGCAGCGTCCCCGGGACAGTCACACCATCCTACAATGAGCAGTTCTTC. Its translation: CSVPGTVTPSYNEQFF.